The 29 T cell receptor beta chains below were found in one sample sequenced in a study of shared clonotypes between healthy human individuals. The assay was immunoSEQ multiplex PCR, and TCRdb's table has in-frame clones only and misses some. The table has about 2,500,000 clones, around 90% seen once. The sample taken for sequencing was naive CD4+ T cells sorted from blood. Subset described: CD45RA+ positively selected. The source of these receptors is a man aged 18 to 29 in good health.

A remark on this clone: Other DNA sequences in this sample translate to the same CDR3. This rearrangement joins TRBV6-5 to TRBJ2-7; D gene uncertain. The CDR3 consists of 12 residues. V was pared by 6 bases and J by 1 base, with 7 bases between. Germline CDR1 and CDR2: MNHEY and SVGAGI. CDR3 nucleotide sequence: TGTGCCAGCAGGGGCTCTTCCTACGAGCAGTACTTC. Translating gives CASRGSSYEQYF.

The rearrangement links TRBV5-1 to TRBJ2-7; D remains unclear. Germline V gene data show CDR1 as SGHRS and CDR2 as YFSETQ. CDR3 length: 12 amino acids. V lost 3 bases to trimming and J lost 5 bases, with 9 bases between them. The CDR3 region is CASSSQLDEQYF. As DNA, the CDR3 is TGCGCCAGCAGCTCGCAGCTCGACGAGCAGTACTTC. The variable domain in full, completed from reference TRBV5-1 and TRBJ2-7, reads KAGVTQTPRYLIKTRGQQVTLSCSPISGHRSVSWYQQTPGQGLQFLFEYFSETQRNKGNFPGRFSGRQFSNSRSEMNVSTLELGDSALYLCASSSQLDEQYFGPGTRLTVT.

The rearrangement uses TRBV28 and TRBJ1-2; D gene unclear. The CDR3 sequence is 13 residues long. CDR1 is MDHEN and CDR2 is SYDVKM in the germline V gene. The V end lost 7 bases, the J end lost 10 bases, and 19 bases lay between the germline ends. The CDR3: CASTLRTDKLYTF. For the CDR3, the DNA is TGTGCCAGCACCCTAAGGACGGATAAGCTCTACACCTTC.

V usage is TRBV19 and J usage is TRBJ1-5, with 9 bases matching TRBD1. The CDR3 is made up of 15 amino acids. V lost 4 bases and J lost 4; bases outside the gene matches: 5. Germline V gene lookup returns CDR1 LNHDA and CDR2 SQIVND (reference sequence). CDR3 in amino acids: CASSTWGQGNQPQHF. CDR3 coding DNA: TGTGCCAGTAGTACCTGGGGACAGGGAAATCAGCCCCAGCATTTT.

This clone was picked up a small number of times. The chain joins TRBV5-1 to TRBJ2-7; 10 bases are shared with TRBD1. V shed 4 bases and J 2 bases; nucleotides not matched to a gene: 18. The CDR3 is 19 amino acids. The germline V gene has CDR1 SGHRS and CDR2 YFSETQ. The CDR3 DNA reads TGCGCCAGCAGCCCCCGGAGCCCCGCGGGACAGGGGAACGCCTACGAGCAGTACTTC. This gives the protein CASSPRSPAGQGNAYEQYF.

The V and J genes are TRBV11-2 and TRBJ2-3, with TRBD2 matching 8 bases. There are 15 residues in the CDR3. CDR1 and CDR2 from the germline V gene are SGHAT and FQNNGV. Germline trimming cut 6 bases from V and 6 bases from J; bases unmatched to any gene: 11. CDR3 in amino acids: CASRPLSGSTDTQYF. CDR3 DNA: TGTGCCAGCAGACCCCTCAGCGGGAGTACGGATACGCAGTATTTT.

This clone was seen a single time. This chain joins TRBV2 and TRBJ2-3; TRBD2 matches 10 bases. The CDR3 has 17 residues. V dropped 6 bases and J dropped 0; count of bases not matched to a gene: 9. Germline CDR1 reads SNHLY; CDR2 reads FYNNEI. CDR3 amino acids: CASSGLAVYSSTDTQYF. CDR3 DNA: TGTGCCAGCAGCGGACTAGCGGTCTACTCTAGCACAGATACGCAGTATTTT.

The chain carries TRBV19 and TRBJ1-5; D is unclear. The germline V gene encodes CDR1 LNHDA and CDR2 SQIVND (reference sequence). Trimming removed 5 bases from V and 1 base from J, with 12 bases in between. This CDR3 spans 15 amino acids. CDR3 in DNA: TGTGCCAGTAGTGCCCGACAAACCAGCAATCAGCCCCAGCATTTT. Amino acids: CASSARQTSNQPQHF.

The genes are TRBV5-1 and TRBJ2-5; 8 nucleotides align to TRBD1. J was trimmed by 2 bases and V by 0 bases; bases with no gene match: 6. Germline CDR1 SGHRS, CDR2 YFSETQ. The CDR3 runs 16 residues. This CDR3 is CASSLAPGQDQETQYF. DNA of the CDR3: TGCGCCAGCAGCTTGGCCCCGGGACAGGATCAAGAGACCCAGTACTTC.

CDR3 amino acids: CASSRNSLGNYGYTF. The CDR3 DNA sequence: TGTGCCAGCAGCCGCAATTCTCTTGGGAACTATGGCTACACCTTC. V and J are TRBV28 and TRBJ1-2; unclear D gene. V dropped 6 bases and J dropped 2 bases, with 16 bases sitting between them. The CDR3 consists of 15 residues. From germline, CDR1 is MDHEN and CDR2 SYDVKM.

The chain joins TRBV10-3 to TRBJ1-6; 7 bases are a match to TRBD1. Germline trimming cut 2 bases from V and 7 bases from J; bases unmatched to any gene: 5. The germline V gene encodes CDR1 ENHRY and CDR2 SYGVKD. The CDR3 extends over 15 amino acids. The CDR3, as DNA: TGTGCCATCAGTGAGCGACAGGGCCTAAATTCACCCCTCCACTTT. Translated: CAISERQGLNSPLHF.

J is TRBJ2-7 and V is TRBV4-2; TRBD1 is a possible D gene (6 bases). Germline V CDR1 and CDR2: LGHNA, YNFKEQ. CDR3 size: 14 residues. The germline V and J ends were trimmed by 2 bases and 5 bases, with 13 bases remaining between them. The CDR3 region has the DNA TGTGCCAGCAGCCAACCAGGGGCGTTAAACGAGCAGTACTTC. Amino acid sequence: CASSQPGALNEQYF.

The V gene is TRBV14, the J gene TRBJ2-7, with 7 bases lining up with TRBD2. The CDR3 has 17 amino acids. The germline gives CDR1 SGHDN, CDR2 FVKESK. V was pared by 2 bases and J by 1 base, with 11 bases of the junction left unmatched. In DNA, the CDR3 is TGTGCCAGCAGCCAAACGATAACAACTAGCGTATCCTACGAGCAGTACTTC. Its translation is CASSQTITTSVSYEQYF. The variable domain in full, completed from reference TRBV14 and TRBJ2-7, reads EAGVTQFPSHSVIEKGQTVTLRCDPISGHDNLYWYRRVMGKEIKFLLHFVKESKQDESGMPNNRFLAERTGGTYSTLKVQPAELEDSGVYFCASSQTITTSVSYEQYFGPGTRLTVT.

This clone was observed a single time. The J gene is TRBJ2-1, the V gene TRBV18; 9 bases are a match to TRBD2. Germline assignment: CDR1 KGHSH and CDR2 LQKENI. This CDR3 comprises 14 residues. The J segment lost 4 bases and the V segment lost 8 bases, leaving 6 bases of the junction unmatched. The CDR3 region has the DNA TGTGCCAGCAAATTAGCGGGGGTATACAATGAGCAGTTCTTC. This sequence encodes CASKLAGVYNEQFF.

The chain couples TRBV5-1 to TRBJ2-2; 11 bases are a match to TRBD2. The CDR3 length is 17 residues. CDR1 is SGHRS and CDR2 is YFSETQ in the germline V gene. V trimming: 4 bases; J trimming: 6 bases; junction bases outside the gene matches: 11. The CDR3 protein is CASSRSPSGRTPGELFF. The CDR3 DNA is TGCGCCAGCAGCAGGTCCCCTAGCGGGAGGACCCCCGGGGAGCTGTTTTTT.

Here the CDR3 reads CASSRPSAGLAVDEQFF. The CDR3 nucleotides are TGTGCCAGCAGCCGTCCTTCCGCGGGACTAGCTGTCGATGAGCAGTTCTTC. This rearrangement joins TRBV4-2 to TRBJ2-1; TRBD2 agrees at 9 bases. Germline loops: CDR1 LGHNA, CDR2 YNFKEQ. This CDR3 has 17 amino acids. V trimming: 4 bases; J trimming: 8 bases; junction bases outside the gene matches: 15.

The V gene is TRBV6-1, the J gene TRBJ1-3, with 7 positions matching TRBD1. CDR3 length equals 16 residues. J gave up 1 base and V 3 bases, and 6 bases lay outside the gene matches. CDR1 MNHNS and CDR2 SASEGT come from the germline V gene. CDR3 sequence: CASSEDRTTSGNTIYF. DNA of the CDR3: TGTGCCAGCAGTGAGGACAGGACCACATCTGGAAACACCATATATTTT.

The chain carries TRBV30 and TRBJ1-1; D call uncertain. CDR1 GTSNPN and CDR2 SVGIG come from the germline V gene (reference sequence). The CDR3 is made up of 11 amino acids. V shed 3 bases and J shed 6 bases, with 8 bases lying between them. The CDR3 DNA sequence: TGTGCCTGGAGGCAGTCCGCTGAAGCTTTCTTT. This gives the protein CAWRQSAEAFF.

The DNA of the CDR3 is TGTGCCAGTAGTATAGATCGGGCTAGCGGGAGATACAATGAGCAGTTCTTC. The encoded protein is CASSIDRASGRYNEQFF. This sequence joins TRBV19 and TRBJ2-1, with 10 positions matching TRBD2. V shed 0 bases, J shed 4 bases, and the junction held 6 bases outside the gene matches. Germline CDR1 is LNHDA and CDR2 is SQIVND (reference sequence). The CDR3 is 17 amino acids.

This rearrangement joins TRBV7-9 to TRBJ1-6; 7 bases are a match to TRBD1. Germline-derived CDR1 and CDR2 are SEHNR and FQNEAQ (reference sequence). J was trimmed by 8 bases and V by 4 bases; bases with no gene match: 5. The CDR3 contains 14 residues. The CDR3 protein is CASSSTGADSPLHF. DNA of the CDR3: TGTGCCAGCAGCTCAACAGGGGCGGATTCACCCCTCCACTTT.

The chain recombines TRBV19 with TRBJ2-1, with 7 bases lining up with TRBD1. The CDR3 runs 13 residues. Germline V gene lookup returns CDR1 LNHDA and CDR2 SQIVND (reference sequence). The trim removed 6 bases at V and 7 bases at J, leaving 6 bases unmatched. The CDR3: CASSRTGENEQFF. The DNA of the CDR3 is TGTGCCAGTAGCCGTACAGGGGAAAATGAGCAGTTCTTC.

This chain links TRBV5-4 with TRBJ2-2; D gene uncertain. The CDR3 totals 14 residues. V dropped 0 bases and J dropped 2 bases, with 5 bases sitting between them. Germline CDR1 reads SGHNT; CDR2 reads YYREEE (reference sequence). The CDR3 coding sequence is TGTGCCAGCAGCTTGGCCTTAAACACCGGGGAGCTGTTTTTT. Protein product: CASSLALNTGELFF. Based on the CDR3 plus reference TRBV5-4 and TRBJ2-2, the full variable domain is ETGVTQSPTHLIKTRGQQVTLRCSSQSGHNTVSWYQQALGQGPQFIFQYYREEENGRGNFPPRFSGLQFPNYSSELNVNALELDDSALYLCASSLALNTGELFFGEGSRLTVL.

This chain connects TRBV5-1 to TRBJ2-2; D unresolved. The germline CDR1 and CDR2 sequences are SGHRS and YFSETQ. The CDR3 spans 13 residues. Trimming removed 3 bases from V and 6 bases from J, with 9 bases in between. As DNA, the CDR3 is TGCGCCAGCAGCTACGACGGGTCCGGGGAGCTGTTTTTT. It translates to CASSYDGSGELFF.

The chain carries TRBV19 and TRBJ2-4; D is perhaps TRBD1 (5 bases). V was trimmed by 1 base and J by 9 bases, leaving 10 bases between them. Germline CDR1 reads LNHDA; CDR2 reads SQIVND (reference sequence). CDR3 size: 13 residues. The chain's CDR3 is CASSIVGVGIQYF. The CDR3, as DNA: TGTGCCAGTAGTATAGTAGGGGTCGGCATTCAGTACTTC. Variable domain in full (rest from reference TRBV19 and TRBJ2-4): DGGITQSPKYLFRKEGQNVTLSCEQNLNHDAMYWYRQDPGQGLRLIYYSQIVNDFQKGDIAEGYSVSREKKESFPLTVTSAQKNPTAFYLCASSIVGVGIQYFGAGTRLSVL.

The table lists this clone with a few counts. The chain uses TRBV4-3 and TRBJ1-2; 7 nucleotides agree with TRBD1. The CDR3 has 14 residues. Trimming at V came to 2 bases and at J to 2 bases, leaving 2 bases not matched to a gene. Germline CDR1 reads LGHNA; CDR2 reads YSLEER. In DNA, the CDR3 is TGCGCCAGCAGCCAACCGGGACAGAACTATGGCTACACCTTC. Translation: CASSQPGQNYGYTF.

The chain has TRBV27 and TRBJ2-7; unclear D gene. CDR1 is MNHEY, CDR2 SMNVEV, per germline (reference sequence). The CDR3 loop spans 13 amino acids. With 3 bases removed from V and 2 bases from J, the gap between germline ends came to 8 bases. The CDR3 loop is CASSLAVAYEQYF. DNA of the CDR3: TGTGCCAGCAGTTTGGCGGTAGCCTACGAGCAGTACTTC.

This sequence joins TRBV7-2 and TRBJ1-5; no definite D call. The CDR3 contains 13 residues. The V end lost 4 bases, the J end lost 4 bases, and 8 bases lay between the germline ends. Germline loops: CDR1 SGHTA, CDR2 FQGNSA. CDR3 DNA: TGTGCCAGCAGCTCATGGGAGAATCAGCCCCAGCATTTT. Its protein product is CASSSWENQPQHF.

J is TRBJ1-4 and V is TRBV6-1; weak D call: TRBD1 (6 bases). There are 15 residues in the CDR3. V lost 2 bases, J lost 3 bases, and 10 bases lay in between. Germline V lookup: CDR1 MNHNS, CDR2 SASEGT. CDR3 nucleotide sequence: TGTGCCAGCAGTGAACGAGGACAGTCTAATGAAAAACTGTTTTTT. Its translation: CASSERGQSNEKLFF.

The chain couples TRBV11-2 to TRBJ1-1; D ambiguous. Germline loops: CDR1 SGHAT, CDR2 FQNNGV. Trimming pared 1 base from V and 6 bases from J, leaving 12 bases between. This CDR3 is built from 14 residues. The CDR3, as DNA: TGTGCCAGCAGCTTAGCCGGAGTCTACGCTGAAGCTTTCTTT. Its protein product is CASSLAGVYAEAFF.